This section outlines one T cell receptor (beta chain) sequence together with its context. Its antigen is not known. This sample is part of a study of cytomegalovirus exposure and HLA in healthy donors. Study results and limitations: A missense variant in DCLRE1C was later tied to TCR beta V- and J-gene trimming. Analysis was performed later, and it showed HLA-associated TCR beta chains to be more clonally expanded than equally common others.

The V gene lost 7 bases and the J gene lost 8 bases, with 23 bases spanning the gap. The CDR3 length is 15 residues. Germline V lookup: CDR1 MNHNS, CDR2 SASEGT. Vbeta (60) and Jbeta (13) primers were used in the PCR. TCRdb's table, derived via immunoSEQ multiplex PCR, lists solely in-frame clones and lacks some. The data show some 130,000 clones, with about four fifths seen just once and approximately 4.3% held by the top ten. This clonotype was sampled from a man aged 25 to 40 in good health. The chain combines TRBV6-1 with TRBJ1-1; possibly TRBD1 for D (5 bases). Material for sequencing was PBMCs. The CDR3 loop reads CASTQTRDSNSEAFF. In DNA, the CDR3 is TGTGCCAGCACACAAACCCGGGACTCAAATTCGGAAGCTTTCTTT.